The 32 T cell receptor beta chains listed next were all sequenced from one sample in a study of blood T cell repertoires in COVID-19. Clones were read by immunoSEQ multiplex PCR, and TCRdb kept only the in-frame ones, dropping some. Of around 300,000 clones detected, around 86% appear once; the ten largest clones hold 3%. The material sequenced was peripheral blood. These receptors were taken from a woman in her twenties or thirties with active or convalescent COVID-19.

J is TRBJ1-6 and V is TRBV11-3; possibly TRBD1 for D (5 bases). CDR3 size: 13 residues. V was shortened by 5 bases and J by 9 bases, with 11 bases between the two germline ends. Germline V gene lookup returns CDR1 SGHNT and CDR2 YENEEA. The CDR3 region is CASSKDSFSPLHF. The CDR3 DNA reads TGTGCCAGCAGCAAAGACAGTTTTTCACCCCTCCACTTT.

The chain combines TRBV5-1 with TRBJ1-1; 9 positions match TRBD1. The CDR3 spans 14 residues. Germline V gene data show CDR1 as SGHRS and CDR2 as YFSETQ. The V gene end was trimmed by 0 bases and the J gene end by 3 bases; junction bases not matched to a gene: 0. The CDR3 sequence: CASSLDRGHTEAFF. Written as DNA, the CDR3 is TGCGCCAGCAGCTTGGACAGGGGGCACACTGAAGCTTTCTTT.

The chain recombines TRBV6-2 or TRBV6-3 with TRBJ1-2; D is perhaps TRBD1 (6 bases). With 4 bases removed from V and 4 bases from J, the gap between germline ends came to 25 bases. The CDR3 has 18 amino acids. The V gene's germline CDR1 is MNHEY and CDR2 SVGEGT. As DNA, the CDR3 is TGTGCCAGCAGTTTGTCAACGCGAGTCCCTACAGGGCCCTATGGCTACACCTTC. It yields the protein CASSLSTRVPTGPYGYTF.

This clone was seen once. This chain joins TRBV7-9 and TRBJ2-7; 9 nucleotides align to TRBD1. This CDR3 region has 14 residues. Germline-derived CDR1 and CDR2 are SEHNR and FQNEAQ (reference sequence). Trimming cost V 3 bases and J 3 bases; bases outside gene matches: 3. CDR3 in DNA: TGTGCCAGCAGCTTGGGACAGGGCTTCTACGAGCAGTACTTC. Encoded protein: CASSLGQGFYEQYF.

V is TRBV4-3 and J is TRBJ1-3; no firm D call. From germline, CDR1 is LGHNA and CDR2 YSLEER. The CDR3 runs 12 residues. V was clipped by 4 bases and J by 3 bases, with 4 bases between them. The CDR3 here is CASSPGGNTIYF. CDR3 nucleotides: TGCGCCAGCAGCCCGGGTGGAAACACCATATATTTT.

The rearrangement uses TRBV9 and TRBJ1-1, with 7 bases that match TRBD1. With 2 bases clipped from V and 2 bases from J, the junction kept 6 bases outside the gene matches. In germline, CDR1 is SGDLS, CDR2 YYNGEE. CDR3 length: 15 residues. The DNA for the CDR3 is TGTGCCAGCAGCGTCTCCGGGACAGACAACACTGAAGCTTTCTTT. It encodes CASSVSGTDNTEAFF.

The chain recombines TRBV4-3 with TRBJ2-3, with 10 bases identical to TRBD1. The germline CDR1 and CDR2 sequences are LGHNA and YSLEER. Trimming cost V 3 bases and J 5 bases; bases outside gene matches: 5. The CDR3 consists of 15 residues. CDR3 nucleotide sequence: TGCGCCAGCAGCCAGGACAGGGGGTTGGTAGATACGCAGTATTTT. Residues: CASSQDRGLVDTQYF.

This chain links TRBV3-1 (or the pseudogene TRBV3-2) with TRBJ2-5; TRBD1 matches 7 bases. The CDR3 has 15 amino acids. The V gene's germline CDR1 is LGHDT and CDR2 YNNKEL (reference sequence). Unmatched junction bases numbered 5, after V lost 4 bases and J lost 0 bases. CDR3 in amino acids: CASSLGDRDQETQYF. CDR3 sequence (DNA): TGTGCCAGCAGCCTGGGAGACAGGGACCAAGAGACCCAGTACTTC.

Only one count was recorded for this clone. This chain joins TRBV9 and TRBJ2-1, with unresolved D. V was shortened by 4 bases and J by 5 bases, with 16 bases between the two germline ends. Germline assignment: CDR1 SGDLS and CDR2 YYNGEE. The CDR3 runs to 15 residues. The CDR3 sequence: CASSPHSMSHNEQFF. CDR3 nucleotides: TGTGCCAGCAGCCCCCACTCCATGAGTCACAATGAGCAGTTCTTC.

V usage is TRBV28 and J usage is TRBJ1-1; TRBD1 is a possible D gene (5 bases). Germline-derived CDR1 and CDR2 are MDHEN and SYDVKM. V was shortened by 6 bases and J by 6 bases, with 14 bases between the two germline ends. This CDR3 is built from 13 residues. DNA for the CDR3: TGTGCCAGCAGCCCCCCGTGGGGCGCTGAAGCTTTCTTT. This codes for CASSPPWGAEAFF.

This clone showed up just once. The gene calls are TRBV6-5 and TRBJ1-2; D is perhaps TRBD1 (6 bases). The CDR3 is 14 residues long. Trimming removed 6 bases from V and 0 bases from J, with 11 bases in between. Germline lookup yields CDR1 MNHEY and CDR2 SVGAGI. The CDR3 DNA reads TGTGCCAGCAGAGCTGGACAGTCTAACTATGGCTACACCTTC. Amino acids: CASRAGQSNYGYTF.

This chain uses TRBV3-1 (or the pseudogene TRBV3-2) with TRBJ1-2, with TRBD1 matching over 12 bases. Trimming at V came to 4 bases and at J to 4 bases, leaving 7 bases not matched to a gene. Germline V lookup: CDR1 LGHDT, CDR2 YNNKEL (reference sequence). This CDR3 contains 16 residues. The CDR3 nucleotides read TGTGCCAGCAGCCGATCAGGGACAGGGGGCGCCTATGGCTACACCTTC. Its protein product is CASSRSGTGGAYGYTF.

The rearrangement joins TRBV6-5 to TRBJ1-1, with 8 nucleotides matching TRBD1. The ends lost 8 bases at V and 1 base at J; junction bases unmatched: 6. The germline V gene encodes CDR1 MNHEY and CDR2 SVGAGI. The CDR3 is 14 amino acids. Here the CDR3 DNA reads TGTGCCAGCTGGAGGGGGACAGGGAACACTGAAGCTTTCTTT. Translated: CASWRGTGNTEAFF.

V is TRBV7-6 and J is TRBJ2-3; 11 positions agree with TRBD2. The length of the CDR3 is 17 residues. V shed 5 bases and J 1 base; nucleotides not matched to a gene: 8. CDR1 and CDR2 (germline): SGHVS, FNYEAQ. CDR3 loop: CASSPLTSGDGTDTQYF. In nucleotides, the CDR3 is TGTGCCAGCAGCCCCCTGACTAGCGGGGATGGCACAGATACGCAGTATTTT.

This chain links TRBV9 with TRBJ2-1, with 12 bases that match TRBD2. The CDR3 is 17 amino acids. Trimming cost V 3 bases and J 2 bases; bases outside gene matches: 6. Germline-derived CDR1 and CDR2 are SGDLS and YYNGEE. The CDR3 sequence is CASSEKTSGGAYNEQFF. CDR3 coding DNA: TGTGCCAGCAGCGAAAAGACTAGCGGGGGTGCCTACAATGAGCAGTTCTTC.

The rearrangement joins TRBV30 to TRBJ2-7; D perhaps matches TRBD2 (6 bases). The CDR3 has 13 residues. The germline V gene has CDR1 GTSNPN and CDR2 SVGIG (reference sequence). Trimming stripped 2 bases from V and 2 bases from J, with 10 bases between. CDR3 protein: CAWSKEGPYEQYF. The DNA of the CDR3 is TGTGCCTGGAGTAAGGAGGGACCCTACGAGCAGTACTTC. The full variable domain, rest sourced from reference TRBV30 and TRBJ2-7, is SQTIHQWPATLVQPVGSPLSLECTVEGTSNPNLYWYRQAAGRGLQLLFYSVGIGQISSEVPQNLSASRPQDRQFILSSKKLLLSDSGFYLCAWSKEGPYEQYFGPGTRLTVT.

The CDR3 nucleotides read TGTGCCAGCAGCTTAGAGGGACAGAGATTCAATTCACCCCTCCACTTT. Residues: CASSLEGQRFNSPLHF. This sequence joins TRBV7-2 and TRBJ1-6; the match to TRBD1 covers 7 bases. After removal of 1 base from V and 7 bases from J, the junction contained 7 bases not matched to a gene. The CDR3 is 16 amino acids. Looked up from germline, CDR1 is SGHTA and CDR2 is FQGNSA. Full variable domain (outside the CDR3, taken from reference TRBV7-2 and TRBJ1-6): GAGVSQSPSNKVTEKGKDVELRCDPISGHTALYWYRQSLGQGLEFLIYFQGNSAPDKSGLPSDRFSAERTGGSVSTLTIQRTQQEDSAVYLCASSLEGQRFNSPLHFGNGTRLTVT.

J is TRBJ2-2 and V is TRBV28; 8 nucleotides agree with TRBD1. Germline V gene sequence: CDR1 MDHEN, CDR2 SYDVKM. This CDR3 is built from 16 residues. The J segment lost 6 bases and the V segment lost 3 bases, leaving 9 bases of the junction unmatched. The CDR3 spells CASSLRRTGFSGELFF. CDR3 DNA sequence: TGTGCCAGCAGTTTGCGCCGGACAGGGTTTTCCGGGGAGCTGTTTTTT.

The gene calls are TRBV28 and TRBJ2-1; D might be TRBD2 (5 bases). This CDR3 is 15 amino acids long. The germline gives CDR1 MDHEN, CDR2 SYDVKM. V was trimmed by 3 bases and J by 4 bases, leaving 13 bases between them. CDR3 bases: TGTGCCAGCAGTTTCGCGGGCGTGGATTACAATGAGCAGTTCTTC. It codes for CASSFAGVDYNEQFF.

The chain is built from TRBV6-5 and TRBJ1-2; no firm D call. V was trimmed by 4 bases and J by 4 bases, leaving 19 bases between them. The CDR3 is 16 residues long. Germline-derived CDR1 and CDR2 are MNHEY and SVGAGI. The CDR3 nucleotides read TGTGCCAGCAGTTTACTACCTCCCCATAGGAGCTATGGCTACACCTTC. Protein product: CASSLLPPHRSYGYTF.

This chain links TRBV6-4 with TRBJ1-2, with D possibly TRBD1 on 6 matching bases. V lost 2 bases, J lost 4 bases, and 11 bases lay in between. This CDR3 comprises 14 residues. Germline loops: CDR1 MRHNA, CDR2 SNTAGT. The CDR3 DNA is TGTGCCAGCAGTGACGTGGCCAGGGGCTATGGCTACACCTTC. It is translated as CASSDVARGYGYTF.

This clone appeared a single time. The chain couples TRBV7-2 to TRBJ1-6; a weak D match, TRBD1 (5 bases). Deletions cut 0 bases from V and 7 bases from J, with 13 bases between. The CDR3 spans 16 residues. Per germline, CDR1 SGHTA and CDR2 FQGNSA. For the CDR3, the DNA is TGTGCCAGCAGCTTAGCGCTACTACAGGTCAATTCACCCCTCCACTTT. Its translation: CASSLALLQVNSPLHF. Full variable domain (remainder filled in from reference TRBV7-2 and TRBJ1-6): GAGVSQSPSNKVTEKGKDVELRCDPISGHTALYWYRQSLGQGLEFLIYFQGNSAPDKSGLPSDRFSAERTGGSVSTLTIQRTQQEDSAVYLCASSLALLQVNSPLHFGNGTRLTVT.

V gene TRBV10-2 combines with J gene TRBJ1-2; tentative D call: TRBD1 (5 bases). CDR3 length: 12 residues. V dropped 10 bases and J dropped 8 bases, with 17 bases sitting between them. Germline V CDR1 and CDR2: WSHSY, SAAADI. CDR3 amino acids: CATRGEGRGYTF. The DNA of the CDR3 is TGCGCCACCCGAGGGGAGGGGCGCGGCTACACCTTC.

The chain carries TRBV9 and TRBJ2-7; D may be TRBD2 (6 bases). Deletions cut 0 bases from V and 5 bases from J, with 12 bases between. CDR1 and CDR2 from the germline V gene are SGDLS and YYNGEE. The CDR3 consists of 14 residues. CDR3 sequence reads: CASSVVAGSHEQYF. The CDR3 coding sequence is TGTGCCAGCAGCGTAGTCGCGGGGTCTCACGAGCAGTACTTC.

This rearrangement joins TRBV6-5 to TRBJ1-2; TRBD1 matches at 7 bases. The CDR3 is 16 residues long. V shed 0 bases, J shed 1 base, and the junction held 5 bases outside the gene matches. Germline assignment: CDR1 MNHEY and CDR2 SVGAGI. Here the CDR3 reads CASSYSRQGDNYGYTF. CDR3 in DNA: TGTGCCAGCAGTTACTCGAGGCAGGGGGATAACTATGGCTACACCTTC.

Only a few counts were recorded for this clone. The chain employs TRBV3-1 (or the pseudogene TRBV3-2) and TRBJ1-2, with unresolved D. The CDR3 length is 15 residues. Looked up from germline, CDR1 is LGHDT and CDR2 is YNNKEL (reference sequence). V was trimmed by 0 bases and J by 8 bases, leaving 16 bases between them. The CDR3 DNA sequence: TGTGCCAGCAGCCAAGATATAGGGAGAATTGGGGGCTACACCTTC. This encodes CASSQDIGRIGGYTF.

This clone was detected a few times. The rearrangement joins TRBV3-1 (or the pseudogene TRBV3-2) to TRBJ2-1, with TRBD2 identical over 9 bases. Germline values: CDR1 LGHDT, CDR2 YNNKEL (reference sequence). Trimming cost V 4 bases and J 8 bases; bases outside gene matches: 6. The CDR3 length is 14 residues. For the CDR3, the DNA is TGTGCCAGCAGCCCCGCGGGGGGGTACGATGAGCAGTTCTTC. Protein: CASSPAGGYDEQFF.

This chain connects TRBV7-9 to TRBJ2-7, with 9 bases matching TRBD1. V dropped 5 bases and J dropped 1; count of bases not matched to a gene: 3. Germline-derived CDR1 and CDR2 are SEHNR and FQNEAQ (reference sequence). The CDR3 is 14 residues long. In nucleotides, the CDR3 is TGTGCCAGCAGCACTGACAGGGGGTCCTACGAGCAGTACTTC. Its translation is CASSTDRGSYEQYF.

J is TRBJ1-1 and V is TRBV6-5; TRBD1 is a possible D gene (6 bases). V dropped 0 bases and J dropped 1 base, with 9 bases sitting between them. CDR1 MNHEY and CDR2 SVGAGI come from the germline V gene. This CDR3 has 15 residues. CDR3 DNA: TGTGCCAGCAGTTACTCGGGACAATCGAACACTGAAGCTTTCTTT. Amino acids: CASSYSGQSNTEAFF.

The rearrangement uses TRBV3-1 (or the pseudogene TRBV3-2) and TRBJ2-7; D possibly corresponds to TRBD1 (6 bases). The CDR3 consists of 15 residues. V dropped 3 bases and J dropped 3 bases, with 15 bases sitting between them. Germline V lookup: CDR1 LGHDT, CDR2 YNNKEL (reference sequence). CDR3 protein: CASSHGQSGIYEQYF. The CDR3 nucleotides read TGTGCCAGCAGCCACGGACAGTCGGGGATCTACGAGCAGTACTTC.

The gene calls are TRBV10-3 and TRBJ1-6, with D possibly TRBD1 on 6 matching bases. The CDR3 extends over 12 amino acids. The V end was cut by 10 bases, the J end by 8 bases, with 12 bases between. Per the germline V gene, CDR1 is ENHRY and CDR2 is SYGVKD. This CDR3 reads CATLQGDSPLHF. DNA of the CDR3: TGTGCCACCCTACAGGGAGATTCACCCCTCCACTTT.

This clone was detected only a few times. The gene calls are TRBV5-6 and TRBJ2-2; D perhaps matches TRBD1 (5 bases). This CDR3 has 15 residues. V was clipped by 4 bases and J by 4 bases, with 14 bases between them. Germline CDR1 is SGHDT and CDR2 is YYEEEE. This CDR3 reads CASSTVGVGTGELFF. CDR3 DNA: TGTGCCAGCAGCACAGTAGGGGTAGGCACCGGGGAGCTGTTTTTT. Full variable domain (rest looked up from reference TRBV5-6 and TRBJ2-2): DAGVTQSPTHLIKTRGQQVTLRCSPKSGHDTVSWYQQALGQGPQFIFQYYEEEERQRGNFPDRFSGHQFPNYSSELNVNALLLGDSALYLCASSTVGVGTGELFFGEGSRLTVL.